This record covers a single TCR beta chain. What it binds is unknown. Peripheral blood from each donor was collected in a volume of roughly 9.2 milliliters. Isolated per sample were at least 7 million PBMCs. The data belong to a study of blood T cells in healthy people across ages. Study-wide results and limits: Naive T cell percentage and TCR beta diversity correlated strongly.

The CDR3 contains 15 residues. Per germline, CDR1 MNHNS and CDR2 SASEGT. The V gene end was trimmed by 3 bases and the J gene end by 1 base; junction bases not matched to a gene: 5. Through a sample-barcoded 5' primer and a J-beta primer mix, a second PCR was run for roughly 6 to 12 cycles. With 12 random nucleotides, a template-switch adaptor tagged each individual cDNA molecule. TCRdb called the 5' RACE reads again in MiXCR, with one record for every CDR3 protein. The sample lists around 990,000 distinct CDR3 sequences; 35% to 40% were seen once. The sequence was obtained from a man aged 18 to 30 in good health. Sequences were obtained from blood. The chain employs TRBV6-1 and TRBJ1-1; the match to TRBD1 covers 7 bases. CDR3 coding DNA: TGTGCCAGCAGTGACCGACAGGGAGGGAACACTGAAGCTTTCTTT. This sequence encodes CASSDRQGGNTEAFF.